The text below deals with one T cell receptor (beta chain). The antigen remains undetermined. These data are taken from a study of chemoradiotherapy in HPV16-positive cancers. The protocol was immunoSEQ multiplex PCR, while the TCRdb copy is restricted to in-frame clones and leaves out a portion. Here the sample spans about 66,000 clones, roughly 90% being singletons. This CDR3 has 16 residues. Germline CDR1 is SEHNR and CDR2 is FQNEAQ (reference sequence). Study conclusions and caveats: Functional assays defining HPV-specific T cells used only two HPV16-positive patients.

The V gene is TRBV7-9, the J gene TRBJ2-5; no clear D. The DNA matches TRBJ2-7 better at its end, which makes the J call doubtful. The sequence was obtained from a human donor with HPV-associated anogenital cancer. The material was blood, obtained from a patient who underwent chemoradiotherapy. For the CDR3, the DNA is TGTGCCAGCAGTTCGTTGCCAGGCCCTAGCTCCTACGAGCAGTACTTC. Protein: CASSSLPGPSSYEQYF.